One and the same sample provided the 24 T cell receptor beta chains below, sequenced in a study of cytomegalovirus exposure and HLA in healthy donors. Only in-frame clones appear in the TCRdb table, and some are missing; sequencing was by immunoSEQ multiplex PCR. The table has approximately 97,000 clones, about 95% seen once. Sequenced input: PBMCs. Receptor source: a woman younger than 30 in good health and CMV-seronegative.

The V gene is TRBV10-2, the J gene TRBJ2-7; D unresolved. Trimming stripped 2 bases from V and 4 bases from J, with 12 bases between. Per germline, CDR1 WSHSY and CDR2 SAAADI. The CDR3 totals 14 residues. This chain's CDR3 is CASSETKSEYEQYF. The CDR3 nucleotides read TGCGCCAGCAGTGAGACCAAATCCGAGTACGAGCAGTACTTC.

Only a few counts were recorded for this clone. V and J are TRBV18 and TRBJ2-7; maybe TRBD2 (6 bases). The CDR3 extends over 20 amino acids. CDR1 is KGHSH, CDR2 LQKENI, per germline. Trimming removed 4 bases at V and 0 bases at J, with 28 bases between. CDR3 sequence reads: CASSQFMAVGGGEGSYEQYF. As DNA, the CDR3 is TGTGCCAGCTCACAGTTTATGGCGGTGGGTGGCGGGGAAGGCTCCTACGAGCAGTACTTC.

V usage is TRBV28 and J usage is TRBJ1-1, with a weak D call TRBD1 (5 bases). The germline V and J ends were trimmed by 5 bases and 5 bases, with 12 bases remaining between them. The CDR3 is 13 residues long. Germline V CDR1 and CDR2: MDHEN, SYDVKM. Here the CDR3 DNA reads TGTGCCAGCAGTACGGGGGGTCGGACTGAAGCTTTCTTT. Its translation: CASSTGGRTEAFF.

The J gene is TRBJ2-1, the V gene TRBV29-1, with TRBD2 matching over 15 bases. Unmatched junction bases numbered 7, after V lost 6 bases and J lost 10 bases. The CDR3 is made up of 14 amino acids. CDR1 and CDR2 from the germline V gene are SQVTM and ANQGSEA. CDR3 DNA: TGCAGCGTAGCCGGGACTAGCGGGGGGCAGGAGCAGTTCTTC. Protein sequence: CSVAGTSGGQEQFF.

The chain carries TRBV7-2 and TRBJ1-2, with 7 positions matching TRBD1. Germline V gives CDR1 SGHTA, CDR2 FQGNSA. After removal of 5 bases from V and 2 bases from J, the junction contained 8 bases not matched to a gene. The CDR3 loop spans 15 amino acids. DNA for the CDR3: TGTGCCAGCAGCCCGGGAACAGGGGCCAACTATGGCTACACCTTC. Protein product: CASSPGTGANYGYTF.

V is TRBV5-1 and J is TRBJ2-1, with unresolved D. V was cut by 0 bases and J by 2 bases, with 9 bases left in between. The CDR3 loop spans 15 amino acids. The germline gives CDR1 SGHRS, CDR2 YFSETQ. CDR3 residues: CASSLDGGPYNEQFF. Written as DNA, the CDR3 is TGCGCCAGCAGCTTGGATGGCGGCCCCTACAATGAGCAGTTCTTC. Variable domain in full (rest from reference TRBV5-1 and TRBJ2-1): KAGVTQTPRYLIKTRGQQVTLSCSPISGHRSVSWYQQTPGQGLQFLFEYFSETQRNKGNFPGRFSGRQFSNSRSEMNVSTLELGDSALYLCASSLDGGPYNEQFFGPGTRLTVL.

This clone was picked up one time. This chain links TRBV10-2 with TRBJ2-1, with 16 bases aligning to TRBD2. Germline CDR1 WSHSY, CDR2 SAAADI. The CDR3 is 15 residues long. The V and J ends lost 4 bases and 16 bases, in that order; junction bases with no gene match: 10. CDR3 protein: CASSGEPGLAGGLFF. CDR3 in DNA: TGCGCCAGCAGTGGCGAACCGGGACTAGCGGGAGGGCTTTTCTTC.

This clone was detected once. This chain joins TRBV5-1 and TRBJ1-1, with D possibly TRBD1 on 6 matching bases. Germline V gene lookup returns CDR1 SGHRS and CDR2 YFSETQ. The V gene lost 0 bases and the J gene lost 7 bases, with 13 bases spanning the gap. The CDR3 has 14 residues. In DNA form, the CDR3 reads TGCGCCAGCAGCTTGGCAACAGGGAGGGGTGAAGCTTTCTTT. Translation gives CASSLATGRGEAFF.

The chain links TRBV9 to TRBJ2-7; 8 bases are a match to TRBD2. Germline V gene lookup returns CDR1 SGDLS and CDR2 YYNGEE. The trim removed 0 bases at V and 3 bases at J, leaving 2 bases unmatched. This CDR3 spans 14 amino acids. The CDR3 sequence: CASSVAGGNYEQYF. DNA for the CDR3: TGTGCCAGCAGCGTAGCGGGGGGGAACTACGAGCAGTACTTC.

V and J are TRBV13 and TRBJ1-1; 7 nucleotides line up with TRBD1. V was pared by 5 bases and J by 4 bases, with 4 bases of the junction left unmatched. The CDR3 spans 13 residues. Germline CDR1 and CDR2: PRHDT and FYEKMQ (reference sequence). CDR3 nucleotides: TGTGCCAGCAGCCTGACAGGGAGCACTGAAGCTTTCTTT. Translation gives CASSLTGSTEAFF.

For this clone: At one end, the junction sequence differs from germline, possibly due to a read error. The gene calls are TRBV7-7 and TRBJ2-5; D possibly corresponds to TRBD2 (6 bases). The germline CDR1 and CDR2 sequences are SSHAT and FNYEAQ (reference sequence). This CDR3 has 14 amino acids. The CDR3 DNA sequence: TGTGCTAGCAGCTTAAATAGCGGCCAAGAGACCCAGTACTTC. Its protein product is CASSLNSGQETQYF.

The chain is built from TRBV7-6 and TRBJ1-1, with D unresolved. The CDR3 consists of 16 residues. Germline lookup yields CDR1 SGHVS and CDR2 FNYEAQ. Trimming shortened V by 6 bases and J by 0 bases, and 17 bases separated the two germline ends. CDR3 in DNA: TGTGCCAGCAGGGCGTTGGGCCCGGAAGTGAACACTGAAGCTTTCTTT. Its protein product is CASRALGPEVNTEAFF.

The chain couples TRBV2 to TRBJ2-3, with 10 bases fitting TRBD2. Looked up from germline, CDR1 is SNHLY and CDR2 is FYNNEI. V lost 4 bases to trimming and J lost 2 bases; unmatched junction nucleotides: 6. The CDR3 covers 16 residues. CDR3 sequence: CASSGGLAALTDTQYF. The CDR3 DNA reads TGTGCCAGCAGTGGAGGACTAGCGGCACTCACAGATACGCAGTATTTT. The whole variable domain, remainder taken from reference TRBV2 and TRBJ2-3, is EPEVTQTPSHQVTQMGQEVILRCVPISNHLYFYWYRQILGQKVEFLVSFYNNEISEKSEIFDDQFSVERPDGSNFTLKIRSTKLEDSAMYFCASSGGLAALTDTQYFGPGTRLTVL.

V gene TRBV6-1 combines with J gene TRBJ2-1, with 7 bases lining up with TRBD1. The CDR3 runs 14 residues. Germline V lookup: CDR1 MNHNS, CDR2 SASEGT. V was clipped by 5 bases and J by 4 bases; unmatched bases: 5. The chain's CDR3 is CASSWDRLYNEQFF. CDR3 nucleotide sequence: TGTGCCAGCAGTTGGGACAGACTTTACAATGAGCAGTTCTTC.

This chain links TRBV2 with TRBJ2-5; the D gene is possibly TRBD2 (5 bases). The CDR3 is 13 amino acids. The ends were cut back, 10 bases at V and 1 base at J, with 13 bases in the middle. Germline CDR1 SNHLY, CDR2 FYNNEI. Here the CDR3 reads CATTRGIQETQYF. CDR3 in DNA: TGTGCCACCACCCGGGGAATCCAAGAGACCCAGTACTTC. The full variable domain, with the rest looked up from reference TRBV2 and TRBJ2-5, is EPEVTQTPSHQVTQMGQEVILRCVPISNHLYFYWYRQILGQKVEFLVSFYNNEISEKSEIFDDQFSVERPDGSNFTLKIRSTKLEDSAMYFCATTRGIQETQYFGPGTRLLVL.

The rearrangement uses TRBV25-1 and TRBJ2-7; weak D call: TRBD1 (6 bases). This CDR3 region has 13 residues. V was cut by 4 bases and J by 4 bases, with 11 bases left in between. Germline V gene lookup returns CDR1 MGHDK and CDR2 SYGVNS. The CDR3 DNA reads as TGTGCCAGCAGTGGCCATCAGGGGTACGAGCAGTACTTC. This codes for CASSGHQGYEQYF.

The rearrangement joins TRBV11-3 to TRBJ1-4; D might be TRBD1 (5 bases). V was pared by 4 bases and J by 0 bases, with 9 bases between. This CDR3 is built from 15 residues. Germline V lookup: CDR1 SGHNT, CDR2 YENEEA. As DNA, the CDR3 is TGTGCCAGCAGCTATCAGGGCGCAACTAATGAAAAACTGTTTTTT. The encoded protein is CASSYQGATNEKLFF.

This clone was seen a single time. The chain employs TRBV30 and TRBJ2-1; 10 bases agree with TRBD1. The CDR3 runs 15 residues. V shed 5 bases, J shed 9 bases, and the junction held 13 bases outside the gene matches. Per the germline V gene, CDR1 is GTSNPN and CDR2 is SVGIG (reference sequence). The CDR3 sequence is CAWLRRDRGRGEQFF. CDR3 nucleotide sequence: TGTGCCTGGCTTCGACGGGACAGGGGCCGCGGTGAGCAGTTCTTC.

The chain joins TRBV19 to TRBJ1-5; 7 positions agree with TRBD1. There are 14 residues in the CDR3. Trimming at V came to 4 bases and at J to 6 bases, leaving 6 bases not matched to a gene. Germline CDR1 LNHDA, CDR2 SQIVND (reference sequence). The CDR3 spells CASSNRGGVQPQHF. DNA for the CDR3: TGTGCCAGTAGTAATAGAGGGGGCGTTCAGCCCCAGCATTTT. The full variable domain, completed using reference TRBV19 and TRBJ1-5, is DGGITQSPKYLFRKEGQNVTLSCEQNLNHDAMYWYRQDPGQGLRLIYYSQIVNDFQKGDIAEGYSVSREKKESFPLTVTSAQKNPTAFYLCASSNRGGVQPQHFGDGTRLSIL.

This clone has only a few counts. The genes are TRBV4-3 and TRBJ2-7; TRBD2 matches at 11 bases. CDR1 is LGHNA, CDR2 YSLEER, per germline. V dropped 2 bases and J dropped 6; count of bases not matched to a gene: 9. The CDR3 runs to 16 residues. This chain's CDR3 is CASSQHSGRALGEQYF. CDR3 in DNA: TGCGCCAGCAGCCAACATAGCGGGAGGGCCCTCGGCGAGCAGTACTTC.

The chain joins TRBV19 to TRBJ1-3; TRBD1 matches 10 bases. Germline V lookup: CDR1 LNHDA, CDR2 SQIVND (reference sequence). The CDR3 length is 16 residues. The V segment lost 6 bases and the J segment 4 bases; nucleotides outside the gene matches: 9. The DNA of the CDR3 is TGTGCCAGTAGCCTACGACAGGGGGCCGCCGGAAACACCATATATTTT. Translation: CASSLRQGAAGNTIYF. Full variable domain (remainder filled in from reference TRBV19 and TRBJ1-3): DGGITQSPKYLFRKEGQNVTLSCEQNLNHDAMYWYRQDPGQGLRLIYYSQIVNDFQKGDIAEGYSVSREKKESFPLTVTSAQKNPTAFYLCASSLRQGAAGNTIYFGEGSWLTVV.

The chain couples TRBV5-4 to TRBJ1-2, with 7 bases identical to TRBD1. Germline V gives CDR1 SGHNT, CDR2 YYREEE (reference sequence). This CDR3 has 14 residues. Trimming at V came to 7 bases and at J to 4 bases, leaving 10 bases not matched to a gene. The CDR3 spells CASQLGQSFYGYTF. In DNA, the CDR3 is TGTGCCAGCCAATTGGGACAGTCTTTCTATGGCTACACCTTC.

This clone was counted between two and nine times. The CDR3 reads CASSLGTGELFF. DNA for the CDR3: TGTGCCAGCAGCCTAGGCACCGGGGAGCTGTTTTTT. This chain links TRBV6-6 with TRBJ2-2; no definite D call. CDR1 is MNHNY and CDR2 is SVGAGI in the germline V gene (reference sequence). V dropped 6 bases and J dropped 4 bases, with 6 bases sitting between them. The CDR3 covers 12 residues.

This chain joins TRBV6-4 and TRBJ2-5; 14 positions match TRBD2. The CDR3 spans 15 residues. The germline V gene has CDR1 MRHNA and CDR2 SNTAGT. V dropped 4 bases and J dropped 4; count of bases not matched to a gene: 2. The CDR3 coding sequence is TGTGCCAGCAGTGCCGGGACTAGCGGGGGAGAGACCCAGTACTTC. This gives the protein CASSAGTSGGETQYF.